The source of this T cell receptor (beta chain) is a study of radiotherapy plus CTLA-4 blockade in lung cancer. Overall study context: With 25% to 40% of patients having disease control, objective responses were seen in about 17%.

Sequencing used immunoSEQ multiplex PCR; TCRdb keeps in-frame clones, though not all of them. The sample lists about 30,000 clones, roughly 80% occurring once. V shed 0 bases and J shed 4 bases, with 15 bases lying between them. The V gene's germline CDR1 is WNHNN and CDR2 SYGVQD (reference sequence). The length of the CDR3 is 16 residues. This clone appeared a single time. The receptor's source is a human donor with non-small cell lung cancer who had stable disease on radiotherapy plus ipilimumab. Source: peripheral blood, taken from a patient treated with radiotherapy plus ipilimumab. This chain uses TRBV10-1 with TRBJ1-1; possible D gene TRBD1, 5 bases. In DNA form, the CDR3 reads TGCGCCAGCAGTGAGTCGCTCGGAGGGACGGGCACTGAAGCTTTCTTT. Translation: CASSESLGGTGTEAFF.